This T cell receptor (beta chain) was recovered during a study of technical replicates of blood from a handful of donors. The data were produced by immunoSEQ multiplex PCR, yet TCRdb's version contains in-frame clones alone and is incomplete. Among tens of thousands of clones, about 94% were seen once, and the ten largest hold about 0.27%. The V and J ends lost 5 bases and 8 bases respectively, with 6 bases between them. CDR1 and CDR2 from the germline V gene are SSHAT and FNYEAQ (reference sequence). The CDR3 totals 11 residues. Sequencing was done on a sample of T cells isolated from PBMCs. The origin of this receptor is a human donor in good health. The V and J genes are TRBV7-7 and TRBJ2-2; D uncertain. The CDR3 here is CASSPGGELFF. CDR3 DNA: TGTGCCAGCAGCCCAGGTGGGGAGCTGTTTTTT. Complete variable domain (other parts from reference TRBV7-7 and TRBJ2-2): GAGVSQSPRYKVTKRGQDVTLRCDPISSHATLYWYQQALGQGPEFLTYFNYEAQPDKSGLPSDRFSAERPEGSISTLTIQRTEQRDSAMYRCASSPGGELFFGEGSRLTVL.